The source of this T cell receptor beta chain is a study of neoadjuvant nivolumab and ipilimumab in lung cancer. For the study at large: Patients got nivolumab 3 mg/kg on days 1, 15 and 29; combination added ipilimumab 1 mg/kg day 1.

Assay: immunoSEQ multiplex PCR; the TCRdb copy retains only in-frame clones and omits some. The sample has under 5,000 clones; 75% to 85% are singletons. General observations from the study: Pretherapy blood TCR richness correlated positively with resected tumor richness. Only a single major-pathologic-response sample was available for clonality analysis.

Regarding this clone: Its specificity is unknown.

V was clipped by 4 bases and J by 0 bases, with 9 bases between them. Germline V gene data show CDR1 as SNHLY and CDR2 as FYNNEI. The CDR3 has 14 amino acids. The rearrangement joins TRBV2 to TRBJ1-1; the D gene is possibly TRBD1 (5 bases). The specimen was peripheral blood, collected after neoadjuvant nivolumab, alone or with ipilimumab, at or shortly before surgery. This clonotype was obtained from an adult with non-small cell lung cancer. The CDR3 DNA is TGTGCCAGCAGTGGCGGACACCTGAACACTGAAGCTTTCTTT. Translated: CASSGGHLNTEAFF.